This T cell receptor beta chain was identified during a study of CD8 T cells in Susac syndrome. General observations from the study: As the study acknowledged, the number of individuals in its TCR sequencing and HLA analysis was relatively small.

Notes on this clonotype: The antigen is undetermined.

Isolation of CD8+ and CD4+ T cells was performed negatively, whereas enrichment of TEMRA cells was done by FACS. An amount of RNA that ranged from about 0.45 to 1 ug was reverse transcribed with random hexamers. Multiplex immunoSEQ PCR targeted 54 Vbeta and 13 Jbeta TCR beta segments. TCRdb re-derived calls from the immunoSEQ multiplex PCR reads in MiXCR, one entry per CDR3 protein. The sample holds approximately 120,000 distinct CDR3 sequences; more than 80% are singletons and the top ten take less than 0.4%. Sequencing was done on a sample of CD8+ T cells from PBMCs. This clonotype was sampled from a human donor with multiple sclerosis.

CDR3 DNA sequence: TGTGCCAGCAGCACCACAGGGGCGCGCACAGATACGCAGTATTTT. Translation: CASSTTGARTDTQYF. The rearrangement joins TRBV5-6 to TRBJ2-3; 7 bases are a match to TRBD1. This CDR3 has 15 residues. Trimming cost V 4 bases and J 1 base; bases outside gene matches: 6. The germline V gene encodes CDR1 SGHDT and CDR2 YYEEEE. The whole variable domain, remainder taken from reference TRBV5-6 and TRBJ2-3, is DAGVTQSPTHLIKTRGQQVTLRCSPKSGHDTVSWYQQALGQGPQFIFQYYEEEERQRGNFPDRFSGHQFPNYSSELNVNALLLGDSALYLCASSTTGARTDTQYFGPGTRLTVL.